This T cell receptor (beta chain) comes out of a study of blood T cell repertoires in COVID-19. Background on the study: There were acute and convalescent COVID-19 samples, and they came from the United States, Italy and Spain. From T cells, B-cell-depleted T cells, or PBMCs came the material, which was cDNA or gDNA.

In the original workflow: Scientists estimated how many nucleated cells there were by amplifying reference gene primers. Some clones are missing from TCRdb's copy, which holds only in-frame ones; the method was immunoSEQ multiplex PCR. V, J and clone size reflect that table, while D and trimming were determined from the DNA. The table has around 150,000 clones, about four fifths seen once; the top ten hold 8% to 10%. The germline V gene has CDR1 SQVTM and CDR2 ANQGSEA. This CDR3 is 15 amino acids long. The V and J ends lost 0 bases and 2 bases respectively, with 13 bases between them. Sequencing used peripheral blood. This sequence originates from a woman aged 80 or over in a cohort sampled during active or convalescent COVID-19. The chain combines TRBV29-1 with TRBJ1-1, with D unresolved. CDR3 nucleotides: TGCAGCGTTGAAGATCCTTGGGCAGTAAACACTGAAGCTTTCTTT. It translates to CSVEDPWAVNTEAFF.